This T cell receptor beta chain is from a study of cytomegalovirus exposure and HLA in healthy donors. Study-level points and caveats: Later analysis identified a missense DCLRE1C variant that was linked to TCR beta V- and J-gene trimming. Association with HLA alleles at 0.05 false discovery rate was found for some 18,000 TCR beta sequences in a later analysis. Researchers reported in a later analysis that common viral pathogens appeared linked to several top clusters.

The CDR3 has 16 residues. Germline-derived CDR1 and CDR2 are SGHRS and YFSETQ. Losses at the gene ends were 3 bases for V and 4 bases for J; bases not matched to a gene: 12. With regard to this clone: Antigen specificity is unknown.

The PCR was carried out with 60 Vbeta primers and 13 Jbeta primers. In the authors' methods: Later analysis identified tens of millions of unique TCR beta chains, approximately 11 million shared. Generated by immunoSEQ multiplex PCR, the TCRdb table keeps only in-frame clones and is missing some. Clonal size and the V and J genes are those of that table, whereas D and trimming came from the DNA. The sample shows roughly 150,000 clones, around 83% of them seen only once. Sequencing was performed on PBMCs. The clonotype comes from a man aged 25-45 years in good health and CMV-seropositive. J is TRBJ1-2 and V is TRBV5-1; 7 nucleotides agree with TRBD1. This chain's CDR3 is CASSSTGQVQFYGYTF. The CDR3 DNA sequence: TGCGCCAGCAGCTCCACCGGACAGGTCCAATTCTATGGCTACACCTTC.